Shown below are 20 T cell receptor beta chains from a single sample sequenced in a study of control samples from healthy donors and cancer patients. Profiled with immunoSEQ multiplex PCR; TCRdb holds only in-frame clones, not every one. The sample lists 140,000 or so clones; approximately 91% were seen once. Sequencing was done on a sample of blood. The receptors here all came from a man in his thirties or forties in good health.

This clone has a single count. The rearrangement uses TRBV6-5 and TRBJ2-3, with 7 nucleotides matching TRBD2. The CDR3 consists of 14 residues. From germline, CDR1 is MNHEY and CDR2 SVGAGI. With 10 bases clipped from V and 8 bases from J, the junction kept 15 bases outside the gene matches. This CDR3 is CATSLAAPVATQYF. CDR3 sequence (DNA): TGTGCCACCTCTCTAGCGGCGCCGGTTGCTACGCAGTATTTT.

This clone was recorded once. DNA of the CDR3: TGTGCCAGCAGCCAAGTTTCCGGAAACACCATATATTTT. The encoded protein is CASSQVSGNTIYF. The rearrangement links TRBV3-1 (or the pseudogene TRBV3-2) to TRBJ1-3; D uncertain. Germline V gene sequence: CDR1 LGHDT, CDR2 YNNKEL (reference sequence). This CDR3 region has 13 residues. V dropped 1 base and J dropped 4 bases, with 5 bases sitting between them.

The CDR3 coding sequence is TGTGCCAGCAGTGAGGCTCCCTGGCAGGGGGGCGTTGTCAATCAGCCCCAGCATTTT. Its protein is CASSEAPWQGGVVNQPQHF. The chain recombines TRBV2 with TRBJ1-5; 7 nucleotides agree with TRBD1. This CDR3 has 19 residues. The germline gives CDR1 SNHLY, CDR2 FYNNEI. Trimming took 3 bases from V and 3 from J; bases not matched to a gene: 17.

This chain joins TRBV7-9 and TRBJ1-5; D possibly corresponds to TRBD1 (5 bases). Germline V gives CDR1 SEHNR, CDR2 FQNEAQ (reference sequence). This CDR3 has 17 amino acids. V was pared by 1 base and J by 2 bases, with 15 bases between. The CDR3 region is CASSLGGAGYGNQPQHF. The CDR3 DNA follows: TGTGCCAGCAGCTTAGGAGGGGCGGGGTACGGCAATCAGCCCCAGCATTTT.

Regarding this clone: One junction end does not reproduce the germline sequence, and a read error may be involved. CDR3 protein: CASSLAPGLAGGGDEQFF. DNA of the CDR3: TGTGCTAGCAGCTTAGCACCGGGACTAGCGGGAGGCGGGGATGAGCAGTTCTTC. The chain uses TRBV7-7 and TRBJ2-1, with 15 nucleotides matching TRBD2. The CDR3 has 18 residues. The germline V gene encodes CDR1 SSHAT and CDR2 FNYEAQ (reference sequence).

The rearrangement uses TRBV7-3 and TRBJ2-2; D uncertain. Germline V gene sequence: CDR1 SGHTA, CDR2 FQGTGA. The CDR3 consists of 14 residues. Trimming left V 8 bases short and J 3 bases short, with 13 bases between. The CDR3 is CASQLAGHTGELFF. The CDR3 region has the DNA TGTGCCAGCCAATTGGCAGGACACACCGGGGAGCTGTTTTTT.

This chain links TRBV4-3 with TRBJ1-3; D might be TRBD1 (6 bases). Germline V gene data show CDR1 as LGHNA and CDR2 as YSLEER. Trimming removed 2 bases at V and 0 bases at J, with 14 bases between. CDR3 length: 17 amino acids. The chain's CDR3 is CASSQRLQGHSGNTIYF. In nucleotides, the CDR3 is TGCGCCAGCAGCCAACGGTTACAGGGACACTCTGGAAACACCATATATTTT.

This clone has more than one count but fewer than ten. The chain recombines TRBV6-5 with TRBJ1-6; 9 positions match TRBD1. The germline CDR1 and CDR2 sequences are MNHEY and SVGAGI. The length of the CDR3 is 14 residues. The V and J ends lost 6 bases and 10 bases, in that order; junction bases with no gene match: 7. CDR3 bases: TGTGCCAGCAGAGACGGACAGGGGCGATCACCCCTCCACTTT. Protein: CASRDGQGRSPLHF.

This clone has more than one count but fewer than ten. The chain joins TRBV7-2 to TRBJ1-5; weak D call: TRBD1 (5 bases). The V gene lost 1 base and the J gene lost 4 bases, with 5 bases spanning the gap. The CDR3 extends over 13 amino acids. From germline, CDR1 is SGHTA and CDR2 FQGNSA. CDR3 nucleotide sequence: TGTGCCAGCAGCTTAGGACAGAATCAGCCCCAGCATTTT. Translation gives CASSLGQNQPQHF.

For the CDR3, the DNA is TGTGCCAGCAGCTTAGCGGAAAACTACGAGCAGTACTTC. It specifies CASSLAENYEQYF. The chain uses TRBV7-6 and TRBJ2-7; no reliable D call. The CDR3 loop spans 13 amino acids. Per germline, CDR1 SGHVS and CDR2 FNYEAQ. V lost 0 bases, J lost 3 bases, and 6 bases lay in between.

The chain combines TRBV9 with TRBJ1-1; 9 positions agree with TRBD1. Unmatched junction bases numbered 9, after V lost 2 bases and J lost 4 bases. Germline V gene sequence: CDR1 SGDLS, CDR2 YYNGEE. This CDR3 contains 16 residues. The CDR3 loop is CASSVSRDREGTEAFF. DNA for the CDR3: TGTGCCAGCAGCGTCTCGAGGGACAGGGAAGGCACTGAAGCTTTCTTT.

The J gene is TRBJ2-2, the V gene TRBV6-4; 9 bases are a match to TRBD1. The J segment lost 3 bases and the V segment lost 0 bases, leaving 5 bases of the junction unmatched. CDR3 length equals 17 residues. Germline V gene lookup returns CDR1 MRHNA and CDR2 SNTAGT. The CDR3 DNA follows: TGTGCCAGCAGTGACTCGAGAGGACAGGGGTACACCGGGGAGCTGTTTTTT. It codes for CASSDSRGQGYTGELFF.

The chain is built from TRBV19 and TRBJ1-2; the match to TRBD1 covers 9 bases. The V and J ends lost 5 bases and 3 bases, in that order; junction bases with no gene match: 13. Germline values: CDR1 LNHDA, CDR2 SQIVND (reference sequence). The CDR3 runs 17 residues. The CDR3 nucleotides are TGTGCCAGTAGTGAGCACCCTGACAGACAGGGGGACTATGGCTACACCTTC. It translates to CASSEHPDRQGDYGYTF.

This sequence joins TRBV29-1 and TRBJ2-1, with 8 bases identical to TRBD2. Germline V gene data show CDR1 as SQVTM and CDR2 as ANQGSEA. CDR3 length equals 14 residues. The V gene end was trimmed by 3 bases and the J gene end by 4 bases; junction bases not matched to a gene: 5. The DNA for the CDR3 is TGCAGCGTTGATATAAGCGGGAGTTACAATGAGCAGTTCTTC. It encodes CSVDISGSYNEQFF.

The V gene is TRBV18, the J gene TRBJ2-7; weak D call: TRBD2 (5 bases). The V end was cut by 0 bases, the J end by 2 bases, with 8 bases between. CDR3 length: 14 amino acids. CDR1 KGHSH and CDR2 LQKENI come from the germline V gene. CDR3 region: CASSPPLGTYEQYF. DNA of the CDR3: TGTGCCAGCTCACCACCGCTCGGGACCTACGAGCAGTACTTC. The whole variable domain, filled in from reference TRBV18 and TRBJ2-7, reads NAGVMQNPRHLVRRRGQEARLRCSPMKGHSHVYWYRQLPEEGLKFMVYLQKENIIDESGMPKERFSAEFPKEGPSILRIQQVVRGDSAAYFCASSPPLGTYEQYFGPGTRLTVT.

V usage is TRBV2 and J usage is TRBJ2-3; no firm D call. The V end was cut by 3 bases, the J end by 5 bases, with 9 bases between. Germline CDR1 reads SNHLY; CDR2 reads FYNNEI. The CDR3 is 13 residues long. CDR3 residues: CASSEVWEDTQYF. CDR3 nucleotides: TGTGCCAGCAGTGAGGTGTGGGAAGATACGCAGTATTTT.

The chain carries TRBV9 and TRBJ2-3; 8 positions match TRBD2. The germline gives CDR1 SGDLS, CDR2 YYNGEE. This CDR3 is built from 17 residues. After removal of 0 bases from V and 5 bases from J, the junction contained 11 bases not matched to a gene. CDR3 sequence (DNA): TGTGCCAGCAGCGTAGATCGGGGGGGCCGTGAGAGAGATACGCAGTATTTT. Translating gives CASSVDRGGRERDTQYF.

This clone has only one observation. The rearrangement uses TRBV18 and TRBJ2-7, with a weak D call TRBD1 (6 bases). CDR1 and CDR2 from the germline V gene are KGHSH and LQKENI. CDR3 size: 14 residues. V lost 1 base to trimming and J lost 2 bases, with 9 bases between them. CDR3 loop: CASSPLQGPYEQYF. In nucleotides, the CDR3 is TGTGCCAGCTCACCACTACAGGGCCCCTACGAGCAGTACTTC.

The table lists this clone with a few counts. The CDR3 nucleotides read TGTGCCAGCCGACCCCTCGGTAGCCAGGGGTATGGCTACACCTTC. Encoded protein: CASRPLGSQGYGYTF. The genes are TRBV5-6 and TRBJ1-2, with a possible D match to TRBD1 (6 bases). Germline values: CDR1 SGHDT, CDR2 YYEEEE. The germline V and J ends were trimmed by 7 bases and 5 bases, with 21 bases remaining between them. The CDR3 sequence is 15 residues long.

The genes are TRBV12-3 or TRBV12-4 and TRBJ1-2; no reliable D call. The V gene lost 2 bases and the J gene lost 7 bases, with 11 bases spanning the gap. CDR3 size: 13 residues. DNA for the CDR3: TGTGCCAGCAGTTTACCTGGATGGGGTGGCTACACCTTC. Translation gives CASSLPGWGGYTF.